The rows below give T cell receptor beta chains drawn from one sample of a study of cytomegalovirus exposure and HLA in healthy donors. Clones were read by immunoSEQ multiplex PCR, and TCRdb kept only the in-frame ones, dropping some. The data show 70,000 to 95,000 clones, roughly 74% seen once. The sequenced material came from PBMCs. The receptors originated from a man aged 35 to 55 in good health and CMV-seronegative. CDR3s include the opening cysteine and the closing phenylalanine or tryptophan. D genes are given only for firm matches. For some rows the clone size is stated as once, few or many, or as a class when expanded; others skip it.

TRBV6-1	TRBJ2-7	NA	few	CASSYNYEQYF	TGTGCCAGCAGTTACAACTACGAGCAGTACTTC
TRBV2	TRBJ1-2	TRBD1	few	CASSSWDRGQLYGYTF	TGTGCCAGCAGTAGTTGGGACAGGGGGCAGCTCTATGGCTACACCTTC
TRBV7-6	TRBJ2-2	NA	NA	CASSLGGANTGELFF	TGTGCCAGCAGCTTAGGCGGGGCCAACACCGGGGAGCTGTTTTTT
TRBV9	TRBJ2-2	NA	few	CASSVSRNTGELFF	TGTGCCAGCAGCGTAAGTAGGAACACCGGGGAGCTGTTTTTT
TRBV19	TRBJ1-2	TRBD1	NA	CASSGDSVNYGYTF	TGTGCCAGTAGTGGGGACAGCGTGAACTATGGCTACACCTTC
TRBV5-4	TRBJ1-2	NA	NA	CASSPPEQGSNYGYTF	TGTGCCAGCAGCCCACCGGAGCAGGGGTCTAACTATGGCTACACCTTC
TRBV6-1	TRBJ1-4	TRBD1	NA	CASSDEAGTGTEKLFF	TGTGCCAGCAGTGATGAGGCCGGGACAGGGACTGAAAAACTGTTTTTT
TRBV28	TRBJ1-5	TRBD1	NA	CASSELTTGGGDQPQHF	TGTGCCAGCAGCGAACTCACCACAGGGGGCGGTGATCAGCCCCAGCATTTT
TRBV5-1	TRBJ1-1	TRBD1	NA	CASSTGAGGMNTEAFF	TGCGCCAGCAGTACTGGGGCAGGGGGCATGAACACTGAAGCTTTCTTT
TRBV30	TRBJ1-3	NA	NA	CAWRLSRSSGNTIYF	TGTGCCTGGAGACTTAGTCGGTCCTCTGGAAACACCATATATTTT
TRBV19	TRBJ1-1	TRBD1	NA	CASSIARDSTEAFF	TGTGCCAGTAGTATAGCCAGGGACAGTACTGAAGCTTTCTTT
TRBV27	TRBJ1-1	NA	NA	CASSLLGGKNTEAFF	TGTGCCAGCAGTTTATTGGGAGGGAAAAACACTGAAGCTTTCTTT
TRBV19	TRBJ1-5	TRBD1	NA	CASRRDRSQPQHF	TGTGCCAGTAGACGGGACAGGTCGCAGCCCCAGCATTTT
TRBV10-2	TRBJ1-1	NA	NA	CASRLSRGTEAFF	TGCGCCAGCAGGCTTTCCCGGGGCACTGAAGCTTTCTTT
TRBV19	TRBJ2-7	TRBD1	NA	CASSIRPTGAYEQYF	TGTGCCAGTAGTATCAGGCCGACAGGGGCCTACGAGCAGTACTTC
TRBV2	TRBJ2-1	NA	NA	CASSARPRAGYNEQFF	TGTGCCAGCAGTGCTCGGCCCCGGGCGGGATACAATGAGCAGTTCTTC
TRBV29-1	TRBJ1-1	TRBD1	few	CSSRGQQNTEAFF	TGCAGCTCACGGGGACAGCAGAACACTGAAGCTTTCTTT
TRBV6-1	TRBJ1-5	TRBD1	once	CASGTETQPQHF	TGTGCCAGCGGGACAGAAACCCAGCCCCAGCATTTT
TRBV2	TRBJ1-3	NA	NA	CASLAGQPGNTIYF	TGTGCCAGCCTCGCGGGGCAACCCGGAAACACCATATATTTT
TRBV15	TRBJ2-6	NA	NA	CATSRGGLSGANVLTF	TGTGCCACCAGCAGAGGCGGGTTATCTGGGGCCAACGTCCTGACTTTC
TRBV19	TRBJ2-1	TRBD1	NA	CASSLTGGSYNEQFF	TGTGCCAGTAGTTTGACAGGGGGCTCTTACAATGAGCAGTTCTTC
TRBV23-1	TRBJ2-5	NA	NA	CASSQLRLRRGRAIVETQYF	TGCGCCAGCAGTCAATTAAGGCTGCGTAGGGGCAGGGCTATCGTGGAGACCCAGTACTTC
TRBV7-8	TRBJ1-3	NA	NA	CASSPISGAKGNTIYF	TGTGCCAGCAGCCCGATTAGCGGGGCGAAAGGAAACACCATATATTTT
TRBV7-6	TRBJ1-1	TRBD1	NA	CASSSDRVNTEAFF	TGTGCCAGCAGCTCTGACAGGGTTAACACTGAAGCTTTCTTT
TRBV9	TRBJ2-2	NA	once	CASSVVQGGTGELFF	TGTGCCAGCAGCGTAGTTCAGGGGGGCACCGGGGAGCTGTTTTTT
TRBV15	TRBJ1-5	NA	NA	CATSGQNQPQHF	TGTGCCACCAGCGGACAGAATCAGCCCCAGCATTTT
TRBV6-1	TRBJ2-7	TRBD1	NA	CASSELPGGRWSYEQYF	TGTGCCAGCAGTGAATTGCCAGGGGGCAGGTGGTCCTACGAGCAGTACTTC
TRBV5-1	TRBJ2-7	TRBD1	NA	CASSPGQMTYEQYF	TGCGCCAGCAGCCCGGGACAGATGACCTACGAGCAGTACTTC
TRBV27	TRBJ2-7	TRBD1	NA	CASSSIISDRAYEQYF	TGTGCCAGCAGTTCTATTATATCGGACAGGGCCTACGAGCAGTACTTC
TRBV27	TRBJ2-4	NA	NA	CASSPILAGAQSQNIQYF	TGTGCCAGCAGTCCTATACTGGCAGGGGCGCAATCCCAAAACATTCAGTACTTC
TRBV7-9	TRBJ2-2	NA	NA	CASSIQGTGELFF	TGTGCCAGCAGTATACAGGGAACCGGGGAGCTGTTTTTT
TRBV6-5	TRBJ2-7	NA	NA	CASSYARGSYEQYF	TGTGCCAGCAGTTACGCCCGGGGCTCCTACGAGCAGTACTTC
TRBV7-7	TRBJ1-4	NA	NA	CASSPGRQGGGKLFF	TGTGCTAGCAGCCCGGGTCGTCAGGGAGGTGGAAAACTGTTTTTT
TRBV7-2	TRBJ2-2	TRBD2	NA	CASSPGLAGLTNTGELFF	TGTGCCAGCAGCCCGGGACTAGCGGGATTAACGAACACCGGGGAGCTGTTTTTT
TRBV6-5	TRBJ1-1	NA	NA	CASSYSSSTEAFF	TGTGCCAGCAGTTACTCTTCGAGCACTGAAGCTTTCTTT
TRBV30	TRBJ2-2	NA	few	CAWMGRANTGELFF	TGTGCCTGGATGGGCAGGGCGAACACCGGGGAGCTGTTTTTT
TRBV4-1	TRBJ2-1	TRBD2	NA	CASSGTSRGNNEQFF	TGCGCCAGCAGCGGGACTAGCAGGGGGAACAATGAGCAGTTCTTC
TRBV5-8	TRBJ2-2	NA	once	CASSRLNTGELFF	TGTGCCAGCAGCCGCCTAAACACCGGGGAGCTGTTTTTT
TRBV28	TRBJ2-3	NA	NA	CASSRGDGTDTQYF	TGTGCCAGCAGTAGGGGTGATGGCACAGATACGCAGTATTTT
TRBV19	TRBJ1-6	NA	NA	CASSLGMGSPLHF	TGTGCCAGTAGTTTAGGGATGGGCTCACCCCTCCACTTT
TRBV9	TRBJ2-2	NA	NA	CASSANRGRNTGELFF	TGTGCCAGCAGCGCCAATCGAGGGAGGAACACCGGGGAGCTGTTTTTT
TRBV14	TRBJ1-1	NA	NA	CASSQDAGVVNTEAFF	TGTGCCAGCAGCCAAGACGCAGGGGTGGTAAACACTGAAGCTTTCTTT
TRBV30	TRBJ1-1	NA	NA	CAWSAENTEAFF	TGTGCCTGGAGCGCGGAGAACACTGAAGCTTTCTTT
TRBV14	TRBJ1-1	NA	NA	CASSVLVGETEAFF	TGTGCCAGCAGCGTATTGGTTGGGGAGACTGAAGCTTTCTTT
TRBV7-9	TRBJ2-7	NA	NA	CASSLGGRGRLTYSYEQYF	TGTGCCAGCAGCTTAGGGGGCAGGGGCCGCCTTACCTACTCCTACGAGCAGTACTTC
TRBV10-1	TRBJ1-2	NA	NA	CASSAGSYGYTF	TGCGCCAGCAGCGCGGGGTCCTATGGCTACACCTTC
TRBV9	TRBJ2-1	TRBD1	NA	CASSVTGTGAVWEQFF	TGTGCCAGCAGCGTGACCGGGACAGGGGCCGTGTGGGAGCAGTTCTTC
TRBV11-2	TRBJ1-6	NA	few	CASSLSGVGSPLHF	TGTGCCAGCAGCTTATCAGGGGTCGGATCACCCCTCCACTTT
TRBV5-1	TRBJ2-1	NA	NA	CASSLGGTSSYNEQFF	TGCGCCAGCAGCTTGGGGGGGACAAGCTCCTACAATGAGCAGTTCTTC
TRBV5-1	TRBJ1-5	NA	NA	CASSLGTGYGQPQHF	TGCGCCAGCAGCTTGGGTACAGGGTACGGTCAGCCCCAGCATTTT
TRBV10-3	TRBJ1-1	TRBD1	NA	CAISPVDRSRADEAFF	TGTGCCATCAGCCCAGTGGACAGGTCTAGGGCAGATGAAGCTTTCTTT
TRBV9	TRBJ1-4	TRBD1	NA	CASSVGGTGFEKLFF	TGTGCCAGCAGCGTAGGGGGGACAGGGTTCGAAAAACTGTTTTTT
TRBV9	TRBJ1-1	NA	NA	CASSGSRGNTEAFF	TGTGCCAGCAGCGGCTCTAGAGGAAACACTGAAGCTTTCTTT
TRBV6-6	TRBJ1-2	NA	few	CASDTGNYGYTF	TGTGCCAGTGATACAGGGAACTATGGCTACACCTTC
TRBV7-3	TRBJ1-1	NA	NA	CASSPIGGGTEAFF	TGTGCCAGCAGCCCGATAGGGGGTGGCACTGAAGCTTTCTTT
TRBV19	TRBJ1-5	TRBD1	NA	CASSTTGGQPQHF	TGTGCCAGTAGTACGACAGGGGGACAGCCCCAGCATTTT
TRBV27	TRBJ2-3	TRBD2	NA	CASSQKTPGLAWDYDTQYF	TGTGCCAGCAGTCAAAAAACCCCGGGACTAGCTTGGGACTACGATACGCAGTATTTT
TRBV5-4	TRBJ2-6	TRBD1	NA	CASSFKTGAGANVLTF	TGTGCCAGCAGCTTCAAAACAGGGGCTGGGGCCAACGTCCTGACTTTC
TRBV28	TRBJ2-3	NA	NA	CASSSTVDTQYF	TGTGCCAGCAGTTCTACGGTGGATACGCAGTATTTT